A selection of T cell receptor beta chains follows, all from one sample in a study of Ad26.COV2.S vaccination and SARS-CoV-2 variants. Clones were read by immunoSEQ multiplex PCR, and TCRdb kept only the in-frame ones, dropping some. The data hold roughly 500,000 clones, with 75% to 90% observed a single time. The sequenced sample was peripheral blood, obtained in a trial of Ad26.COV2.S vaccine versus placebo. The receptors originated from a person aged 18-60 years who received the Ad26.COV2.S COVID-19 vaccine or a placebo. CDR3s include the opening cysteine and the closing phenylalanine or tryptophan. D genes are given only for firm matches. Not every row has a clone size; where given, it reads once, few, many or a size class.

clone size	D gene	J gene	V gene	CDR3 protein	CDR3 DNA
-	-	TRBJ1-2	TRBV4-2	CASSHADRMNGYTF	TGTGCCAGCAGCCACGCCGACAGGATGAATGGCTACACCTTC
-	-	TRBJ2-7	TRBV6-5	CARSRIEQYF	TGTGCCAGGTCGCGGATCGAGCAGTACTTC
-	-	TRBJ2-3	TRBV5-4	CASSPKGSTDTQYF	TGTGCCAGCAGCCCTAAGGGGAGCACAGATACGCAGTATTTT
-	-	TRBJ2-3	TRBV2	CASTIQKRNTQYF	TGTGCCAGTACAATCCAGAAGAGAAATACGCAGTATTTT
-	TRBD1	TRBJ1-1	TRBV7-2	CASSPRTGSTEAFF	TGTGCCAGCAGCCCAAGGACAGGGAGCACTGAAGCTTTCTTT
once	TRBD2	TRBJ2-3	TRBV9	CASSPLAGVSTDTQYF	TGTGCCAGCAGCCCTCTAGCGGGAGTCAGCACAGATACGCAGTATTTT
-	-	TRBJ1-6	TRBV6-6	CATQGLTENSPLHF	TGTGCCACACAGGGTCTGACTGAAAATTCACCCCTCCACTTT
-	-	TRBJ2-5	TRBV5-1	CASGPLAPKGETQYF	TGCGCCAGCGGGCCCCTAGCGCCCAAGGGAGAGACCCAGTACTTC
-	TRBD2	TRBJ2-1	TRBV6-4	CASSEGLAGGKQFF	TGTGCCAGCAGTGAAGGACTAGCGGGAGGGAAGCAGTTCTTC
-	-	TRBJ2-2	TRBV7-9	CASSQSATGVTGELFF	TGTGCCAGCAGCCAGAGCGCCACGGGAGTCACCGGGGAGCTGTTTTTT
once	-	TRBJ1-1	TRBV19	CASSGGSLGTEAFF	TGTGCCAGTAGCGGCGGGTCTTTAGGCACTGAAGCTTTCTTT
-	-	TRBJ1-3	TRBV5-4	CASSLSGVSGNTIYF	TGTGCCAGCAGCTTGTCCGGAGTCTCTGGAAACACCATATATTTT
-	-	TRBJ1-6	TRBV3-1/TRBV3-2	CASSQVGADNSPLHF	TGTGCCAGCAGCCAAGTCGGGGCAGATAATTCACCCCTCCACTTT
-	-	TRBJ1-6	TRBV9	CASSLQVINSPLHF	TGTGCCAGCAGCTTGCAGGTTATTAATTCACCCCTCCACTTT
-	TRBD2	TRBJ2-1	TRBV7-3	CASSRASGSEQFF	TGTGCCAGCAGCCGTGCTAGCGGGAGTGAGCAGTTCTTC
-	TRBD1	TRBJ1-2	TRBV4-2	CASSLRDSQRGYGYTF	TGTGCCAGCAGCTTACGGGACAGCCAAAGAGGATATGGCTACACCTTC
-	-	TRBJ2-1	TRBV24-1	CATSDPGQRNNEQFF	TGTGCCACCAGTGACCCTGGACAGAGAAACAATGAGCAGTTCTTC
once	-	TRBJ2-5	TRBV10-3	CAASGLAQETQYF	TGTGCCGCCTCCGGTCTCGCCCAAGAGACCCAGTACTTC
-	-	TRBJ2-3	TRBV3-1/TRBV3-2	CASSPPGSTDTQYF	TGTGCCAGCAGCCCTCCGGGATCCACAGATACGCAGTATTTT
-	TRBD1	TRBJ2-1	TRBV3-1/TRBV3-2	CASSQSPDRVVHNEQFF	TGTGCCAGCAGCCAATCCCCTGACAGGGTCGTCCACAATGAGCAGTTCTTC
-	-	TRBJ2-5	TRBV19	CASRGRGTPKETQYF	TGTGCCAGTAGGGGGCGCGGGACCCCCAAAGAGACCCAGTACTTC
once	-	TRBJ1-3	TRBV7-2	CASSLTPQGTGNTIYF	TGTGCCAGCAGCTTAACCCCTCAGGGAACTGGAAACACCATATATTTT
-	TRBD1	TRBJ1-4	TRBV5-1	CASSPRDREEKFF	TGCGCCAGCAGCCCCCGAGACAGGGAAGAGAAGTTTTTT
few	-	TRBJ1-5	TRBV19	CASSIRWLNQPQHF	TGTGCCAGTAGTATACGGTGGTTAAATCAGCCCCAGCATTTT
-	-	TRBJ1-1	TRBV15	CATSRVRQPLNTEAFF	TGTGCCACCAGCAGAGTTCGGCAGCCTCTGAACACTGAAGCTTTCTTT
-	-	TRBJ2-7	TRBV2	CASKRGLSYEQYF	TGTGCCAGCAAACGGGGCCTCTCCTACGAGCAGTACTTC
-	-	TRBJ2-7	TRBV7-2	CASSSRGGGYEQYF	TGTGCCAGCAGCTCCAGGGGAGGGGGTTACGAGCAGTACTTC